This TCR beta chain was sequenced for a study of T cells in Graves' hyperthyroidism and ophthalmopathy. Points from the study as a whole: The model foresaw ophthalmopathy a median about 6.1 months prior to onset. Blood shared most expanded thyroid clonotypes above 0.001.

This clonotype was detected many times. Antigen unknown. Amplified TCR beta CDR3 regions derived from RNA transcripts. First-round RT-PCR targeting the TCR CDR3 was performed with the HTBI primer set. TCRdb analysed the multiplex PCR reads with MiXCR anew, one entry per CDR3 protein. This sample carries 340,000 or so distinct CDR3 sequences, approximately 15% of them seen once, and the ten largest clones take around 34%. Germline values: CDR1 DFQATT, CDR2 SNEGSKA (reference sequence). The V and J ends lost 0 bases and 5 bases respectively, with 18 bases between them. CDR3 length: 16 amino acids. The sequencing input was blood. This chain joins TRBV20-1 and TRBJ2-3; weak D call: TRBD1 (5 bases). The receptor was isolated from a man aged 25-40 years with Graves' hyperthyroidism. CDR3 DNA: TGCAGTGCTAGAGACCCATTCCAAGGGGTTGGAGATACGCAGTATTTT. Translation gives CSARDPFQGVGDTQYF.